This T cell receptor (beta chain) originates from a study of cytomegalovirus exposure and HLA in healthy donors. The PCR employed 60 Vbeta primers together with 13 Jbeta primers. Data came from immunoSEQ multiplex PCR; TCRdb stores just in-frame clones and leaves some out. Counted here are some 120,000 clones, around 86% occurring once; the ten biggest clones make up 3% to 4%. J lost 2 bases, V lost 1 base, and 4 bases had no gene match. The CDR3 is 15 amino acids. Germline V CDR1 and CDR2: SGDLS, YYNGEE. Findings of the study overall: Later analysis demonstrated an association between a missense DCLRE1C variant and TCR beta V- and J-gene trimming. Rarity characterized most TCR sequences, yet some public TCRs appeared in many donors. An analysis was carried out later, and it reportedly showed fewer N-insertions in an Asian-associated ancestry cluster than the approximately 700-donor mean. Listed as cytomegalovirus-associated were 164 TCR beta chains.

For this clone: No antigen is known for it.

Source material: PBMCs. The clonotype comes from a woman aged 30 to 39 in good health and CMV-seronegative. The V and J genes are TRBV9 and TRBJ1-1; 8 positions match TRBD1. The CDR3 here is CASSVMGTGNTEAFF. The CDR3 DNA reads TGTGCCAGCAGCGTAATGGGGACAGGCAACACTGAAGCTTTCTTT.